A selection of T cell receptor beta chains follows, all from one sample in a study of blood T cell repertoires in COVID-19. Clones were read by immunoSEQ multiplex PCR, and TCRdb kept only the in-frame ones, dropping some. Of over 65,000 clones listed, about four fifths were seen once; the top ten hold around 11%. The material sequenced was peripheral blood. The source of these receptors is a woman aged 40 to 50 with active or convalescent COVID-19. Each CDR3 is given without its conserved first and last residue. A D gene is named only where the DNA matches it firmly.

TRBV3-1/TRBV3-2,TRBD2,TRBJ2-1,ASSRGLAGGLYNEQF
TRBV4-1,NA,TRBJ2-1,ASSQDGGRHNEQF
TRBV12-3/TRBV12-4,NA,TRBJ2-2,ASRGENTGELF
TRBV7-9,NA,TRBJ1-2,ASRPRQANYGYT
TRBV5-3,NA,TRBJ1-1,ARSLLGGNTEAF
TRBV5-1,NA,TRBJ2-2,ASSLGHQNTGELF
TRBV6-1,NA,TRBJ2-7,ASSEALLAGTHEQY
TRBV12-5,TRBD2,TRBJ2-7,ASGPGLAGVVEQY
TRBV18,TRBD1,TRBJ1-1,ASSPLGGMNTEAF
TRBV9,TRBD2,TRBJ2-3,ASSPRLAADTQY
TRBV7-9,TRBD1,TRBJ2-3,ASSLVGGRTDTQY
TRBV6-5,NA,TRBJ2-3,ASRGSGTDTQY
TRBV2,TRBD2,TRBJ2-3,ASSDGGLAASTDTQY
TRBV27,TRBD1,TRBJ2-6,ASSGQGYSGANVLT
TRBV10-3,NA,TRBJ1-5,AISDREDQPQH
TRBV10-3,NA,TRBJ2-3,ASNQRPDTQY
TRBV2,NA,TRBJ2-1,ASSEALVSGEQF
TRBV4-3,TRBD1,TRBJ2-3,ASSQEGTGPSTQY
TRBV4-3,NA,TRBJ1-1,ASSQEEYFGGNEAF
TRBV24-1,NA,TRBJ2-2,ATSDLSGTGELF
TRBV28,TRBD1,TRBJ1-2,ASSSKGLTGAGYT